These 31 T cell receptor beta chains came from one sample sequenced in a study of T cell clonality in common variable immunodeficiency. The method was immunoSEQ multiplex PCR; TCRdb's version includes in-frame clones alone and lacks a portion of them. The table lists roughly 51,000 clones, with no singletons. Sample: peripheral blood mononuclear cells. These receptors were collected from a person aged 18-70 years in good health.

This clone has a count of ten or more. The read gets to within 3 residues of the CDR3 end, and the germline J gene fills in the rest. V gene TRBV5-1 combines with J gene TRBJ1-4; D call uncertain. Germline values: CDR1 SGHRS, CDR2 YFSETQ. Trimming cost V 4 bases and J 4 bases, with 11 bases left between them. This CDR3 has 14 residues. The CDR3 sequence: CASSRTAYNEKLFF. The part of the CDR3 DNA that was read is TGCGCCAGCAGCAGAACAGCATATAATGAAAAA. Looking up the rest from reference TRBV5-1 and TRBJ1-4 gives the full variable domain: KAGVTQTPRYLIKTRGQQVTLSCSPISGHRSVSWYQQTPGQGLQFLFEYFSETQRNKGNFPGRFSGRQFSNSRSEMNVSTLELGDSALYLCASSRTAYNEKLFFGSGTQLSVL.

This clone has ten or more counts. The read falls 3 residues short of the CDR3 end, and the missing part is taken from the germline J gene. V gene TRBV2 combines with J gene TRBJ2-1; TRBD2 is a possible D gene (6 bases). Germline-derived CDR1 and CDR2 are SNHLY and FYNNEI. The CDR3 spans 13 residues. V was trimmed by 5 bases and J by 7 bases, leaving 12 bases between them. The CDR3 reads CASSRDWRNEQFF. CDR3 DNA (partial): TGTGCCAGCAGTCGGGACTGGAGAAATGAG.

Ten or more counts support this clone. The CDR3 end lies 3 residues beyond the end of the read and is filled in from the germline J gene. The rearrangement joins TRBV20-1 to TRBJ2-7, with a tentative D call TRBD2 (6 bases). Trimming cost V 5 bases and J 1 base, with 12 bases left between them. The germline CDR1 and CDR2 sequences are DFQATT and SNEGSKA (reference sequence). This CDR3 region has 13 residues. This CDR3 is CSALLGGSYEQYF. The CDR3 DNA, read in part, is TGCAGTGCTCTCTTGGGGGGATCCTACGAG.

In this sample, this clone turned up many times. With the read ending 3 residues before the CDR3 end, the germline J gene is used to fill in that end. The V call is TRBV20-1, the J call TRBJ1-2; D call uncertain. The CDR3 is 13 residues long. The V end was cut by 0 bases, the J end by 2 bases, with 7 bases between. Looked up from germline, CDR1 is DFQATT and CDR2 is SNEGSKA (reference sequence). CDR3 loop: CSARDIANYGYTF. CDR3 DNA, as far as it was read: TGCAGTGCTAGAGATATAGCGAACTATGGC.

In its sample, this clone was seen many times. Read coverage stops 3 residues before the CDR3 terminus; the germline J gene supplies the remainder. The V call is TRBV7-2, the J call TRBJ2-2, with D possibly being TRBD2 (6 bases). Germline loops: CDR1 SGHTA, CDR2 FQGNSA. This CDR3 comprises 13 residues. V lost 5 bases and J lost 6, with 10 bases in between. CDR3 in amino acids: CASSRDFAGELFF. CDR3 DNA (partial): TGTGCCAGCAGCCGGGACTTTGCCGGGGAG.

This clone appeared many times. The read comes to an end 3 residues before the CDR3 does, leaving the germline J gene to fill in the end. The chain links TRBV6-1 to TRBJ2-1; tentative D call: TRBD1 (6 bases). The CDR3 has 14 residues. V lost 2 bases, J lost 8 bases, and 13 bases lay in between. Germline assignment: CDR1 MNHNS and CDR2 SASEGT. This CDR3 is CASSERGRGYEQFF. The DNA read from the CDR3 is TGTGCCAGCAGTGAACGGGGCAGGGGATATGAG.

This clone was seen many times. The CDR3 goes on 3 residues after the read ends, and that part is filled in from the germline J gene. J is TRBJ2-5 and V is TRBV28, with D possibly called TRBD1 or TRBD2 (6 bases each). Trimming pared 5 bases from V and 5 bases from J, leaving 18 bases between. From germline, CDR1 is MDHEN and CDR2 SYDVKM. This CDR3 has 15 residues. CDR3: CASSNLGGGGETQYF. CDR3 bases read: TGTGCCAGCAGTAACCTTGGGGGCGGAGGGGAGACC.

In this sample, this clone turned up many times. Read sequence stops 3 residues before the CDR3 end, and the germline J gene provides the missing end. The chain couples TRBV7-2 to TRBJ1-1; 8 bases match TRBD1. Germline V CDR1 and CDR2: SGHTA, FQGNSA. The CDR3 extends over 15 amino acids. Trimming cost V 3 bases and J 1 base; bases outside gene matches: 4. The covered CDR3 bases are TGTGCCAGCAGCTTTCCGGGGACAGGGAACACTGAA. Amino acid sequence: CASSFPGTGNTE. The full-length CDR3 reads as CASSFPGTGNTEAFF.

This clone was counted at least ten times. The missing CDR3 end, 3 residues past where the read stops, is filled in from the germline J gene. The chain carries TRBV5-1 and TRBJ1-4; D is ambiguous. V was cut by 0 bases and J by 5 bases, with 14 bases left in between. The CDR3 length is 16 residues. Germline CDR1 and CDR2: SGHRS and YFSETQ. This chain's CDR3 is CASSLAVSSLNEKLFF. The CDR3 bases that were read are TGCGCCAGCAGCTTGGCCGTGAGTTCCCTAAATGAAAAA.

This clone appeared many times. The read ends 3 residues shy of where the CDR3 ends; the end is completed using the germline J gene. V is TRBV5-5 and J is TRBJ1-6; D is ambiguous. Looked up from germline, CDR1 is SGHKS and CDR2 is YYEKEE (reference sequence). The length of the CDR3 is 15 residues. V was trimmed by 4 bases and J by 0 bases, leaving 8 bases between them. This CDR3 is CASSLISSYNSPLHF. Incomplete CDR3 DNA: TGTGCCAGCAGCCTTATCAGCTCCTATAATTCACCC.

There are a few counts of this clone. The chain's CDR3 is CASSSKGRINQPQHF. CDR3 DNA, as far as it was read: TGTGCCAGCAGCTCAAAGGGCAGGATCAATCAGCCC. The chain joins TRBV5-6 to TRBJ1-5; D remains ambiguous. Coverage ceases 3 residues before the CDR3 finishes, and the germline J gene fills in the end. This CDR3 is 15 amino acids long. CDR1 and CDR2 from the germline V gene are SGHDT and YYEEEE. Trimming took 3 bases from V and 3 from J, leaving 13 bases between them.

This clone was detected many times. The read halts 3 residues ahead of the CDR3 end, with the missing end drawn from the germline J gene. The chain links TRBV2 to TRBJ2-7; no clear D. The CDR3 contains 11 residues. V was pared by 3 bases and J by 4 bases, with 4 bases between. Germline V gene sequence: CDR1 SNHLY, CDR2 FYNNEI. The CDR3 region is CASSDHYEQYF. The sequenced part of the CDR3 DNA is TGTGCCAGCAGTGACCATTACGAG.

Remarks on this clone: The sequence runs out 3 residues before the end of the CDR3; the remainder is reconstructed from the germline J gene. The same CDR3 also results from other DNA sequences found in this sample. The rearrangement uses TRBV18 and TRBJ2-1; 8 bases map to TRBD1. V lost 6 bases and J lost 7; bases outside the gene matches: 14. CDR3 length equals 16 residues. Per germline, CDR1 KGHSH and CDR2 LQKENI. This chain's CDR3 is CASSPLVAHRGNEQFF. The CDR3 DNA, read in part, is TGTGCCAGCTCCCCCCTCGTGGCCCACAGGGGGAATGAG.

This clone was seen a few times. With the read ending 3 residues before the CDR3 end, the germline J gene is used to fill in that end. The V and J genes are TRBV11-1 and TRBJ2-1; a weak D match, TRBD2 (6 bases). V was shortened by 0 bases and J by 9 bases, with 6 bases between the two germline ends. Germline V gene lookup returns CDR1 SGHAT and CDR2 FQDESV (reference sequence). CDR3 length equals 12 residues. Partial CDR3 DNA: TGTGCCAGCAGCTTAGCGGGGGGTGAG. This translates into CASSLAGGE. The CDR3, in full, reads CASSLAGGEQFF.

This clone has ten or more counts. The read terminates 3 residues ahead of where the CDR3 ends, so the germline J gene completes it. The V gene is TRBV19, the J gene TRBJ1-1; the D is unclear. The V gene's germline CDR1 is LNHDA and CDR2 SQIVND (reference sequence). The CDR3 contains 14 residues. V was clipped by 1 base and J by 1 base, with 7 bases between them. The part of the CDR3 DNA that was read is TGTGCCAGTAGTATAGGACGGGGGAACACTGAA. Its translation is CASSIGRGNTE. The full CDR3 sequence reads CASSIGRGNTEAFF. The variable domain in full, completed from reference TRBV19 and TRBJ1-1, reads DGGITQSPKYLFRKEGQNVTLSCEQNLNHDAMYWYRQDPGQGLRLIYYSQIVNDFQKGDIAEGYSVSREKKESFPLTVTSAQKNPTAFYLCASSIGRGNTEAFFGQGTRLTVV.

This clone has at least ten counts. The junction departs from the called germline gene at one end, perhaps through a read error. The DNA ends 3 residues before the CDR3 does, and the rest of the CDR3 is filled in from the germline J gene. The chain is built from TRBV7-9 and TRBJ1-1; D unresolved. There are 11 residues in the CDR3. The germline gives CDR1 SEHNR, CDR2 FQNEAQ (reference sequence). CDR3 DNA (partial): TGTGCCAGCAGTTACAGTACTGGA. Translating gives CASSYSTG. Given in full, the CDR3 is CASSYSTGAFF.

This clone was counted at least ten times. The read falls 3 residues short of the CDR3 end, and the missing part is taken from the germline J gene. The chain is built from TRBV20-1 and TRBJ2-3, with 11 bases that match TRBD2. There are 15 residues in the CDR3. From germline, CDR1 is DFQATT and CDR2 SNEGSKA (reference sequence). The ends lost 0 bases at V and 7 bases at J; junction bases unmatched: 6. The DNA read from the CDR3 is TGCAGTGCTAGAGATCGGCTAGCGGGAGGTTATACG. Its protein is CSARDRLAGGYT. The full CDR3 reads CSARDRLAGGYTQYF.

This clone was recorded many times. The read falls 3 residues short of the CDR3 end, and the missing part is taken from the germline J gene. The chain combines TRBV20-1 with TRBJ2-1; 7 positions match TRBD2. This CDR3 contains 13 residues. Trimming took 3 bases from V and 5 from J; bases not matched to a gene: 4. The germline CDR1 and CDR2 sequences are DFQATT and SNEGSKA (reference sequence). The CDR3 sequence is CSASVLADNEQFF. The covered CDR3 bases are TGCAGTGCTAGCGTTCTAGCGGACAATGAG.

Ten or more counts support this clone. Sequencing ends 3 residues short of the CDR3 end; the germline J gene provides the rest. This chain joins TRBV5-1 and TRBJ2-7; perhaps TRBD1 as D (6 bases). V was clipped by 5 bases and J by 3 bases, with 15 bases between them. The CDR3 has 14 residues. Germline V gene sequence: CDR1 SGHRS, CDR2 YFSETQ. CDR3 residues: CASRLSQQGYEQYF. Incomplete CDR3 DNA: TGCGCCAGCAGGCTATCCCAACAGGGCTACGAG.

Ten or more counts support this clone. This chain's CDR3 is CASSTDRGNYEQYF. The sequenced part of the CDR3 DNA is TGTGCCAGTAGTACGGACAGGGGAAACTACGAG. This rearrangement joins TRBV19 to TRBJ2-7, with 9 bases that match TRBD1. From the germline J gene comes the end of the CDR3, since the read stops 3 residues before it. The CDR3 runs 14 residues. CDR1 and CDR2 from the germline V gene are LNHDA and SQIVND (reference sequence). Unmatched junction bases numbered 4, after V lost 4 bases and J lost 3 bases.

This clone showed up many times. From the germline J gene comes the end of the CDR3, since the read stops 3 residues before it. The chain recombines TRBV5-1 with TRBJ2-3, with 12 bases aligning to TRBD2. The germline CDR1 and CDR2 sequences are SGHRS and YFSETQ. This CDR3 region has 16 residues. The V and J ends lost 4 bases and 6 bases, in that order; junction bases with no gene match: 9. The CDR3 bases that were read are TGCGCCAGCAGCACCCGACTAGCGGGAGTTCTCGATACG. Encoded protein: CASSTRLAGVLDT. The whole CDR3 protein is CASSTRLAGVLDTQYF.

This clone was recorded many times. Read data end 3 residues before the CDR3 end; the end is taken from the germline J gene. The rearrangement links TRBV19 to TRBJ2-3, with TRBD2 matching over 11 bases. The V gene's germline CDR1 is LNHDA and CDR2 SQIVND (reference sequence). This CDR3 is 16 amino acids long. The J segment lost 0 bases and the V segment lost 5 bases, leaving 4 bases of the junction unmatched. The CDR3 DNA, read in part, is TGTGCCAGTAGTCCAAGGACTAGCGGGAGCACAGATACG. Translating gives CASSPRTSGSTDT. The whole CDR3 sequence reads CASSPRTSGSTDTQYF. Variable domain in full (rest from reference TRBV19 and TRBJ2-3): DGGITQSPKYLFRKEGQNVTLSCEQNLNHDAMYWYRQDPGQGLRLIYYSQIVNDFQKGDIAEGYSVSREKKESFPLTVTSAQKNPTAFYLCASSPRTSGSTDTQYFGPGTRLTVL.

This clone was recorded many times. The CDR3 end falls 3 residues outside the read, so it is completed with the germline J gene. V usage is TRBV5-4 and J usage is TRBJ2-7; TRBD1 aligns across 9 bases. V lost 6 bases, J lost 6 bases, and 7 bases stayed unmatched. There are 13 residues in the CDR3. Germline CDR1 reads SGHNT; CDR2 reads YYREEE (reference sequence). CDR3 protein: CASTTGGQGEQYF. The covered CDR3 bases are TGTGCCAGCACCACGGGGGGACAGGGCGAG.

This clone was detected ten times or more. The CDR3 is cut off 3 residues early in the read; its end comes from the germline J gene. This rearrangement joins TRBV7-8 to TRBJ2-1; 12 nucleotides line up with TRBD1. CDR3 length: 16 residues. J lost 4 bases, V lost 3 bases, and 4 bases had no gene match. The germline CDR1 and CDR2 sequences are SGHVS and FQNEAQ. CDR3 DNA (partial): TGTGCCAGCAGCTTCGGGACAGGGGGCTTGTACAATGAG. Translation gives CASSFGTGGLYNE. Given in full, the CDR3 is CASSFGTGGLYNEQFF.

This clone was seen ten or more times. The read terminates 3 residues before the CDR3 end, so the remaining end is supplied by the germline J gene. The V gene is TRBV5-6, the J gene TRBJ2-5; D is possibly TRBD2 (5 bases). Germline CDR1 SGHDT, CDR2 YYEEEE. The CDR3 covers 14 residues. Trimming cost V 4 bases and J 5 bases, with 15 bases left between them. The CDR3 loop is CASSQLGQEETQYF. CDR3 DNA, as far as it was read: TGTGCCAGCAGCCAACTAGGGCAGGAGGAGACC. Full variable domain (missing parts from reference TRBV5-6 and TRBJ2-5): DAGVTQSPTHLIKTRGQQVTLRCSPKSGHDTVSWYQQALGQGPQFIFQYYEEEERQRGNFPDRFSGHQFPNYSSELNVNALLLGDSALYLCASSQLGQEETQYFGPGTRLLVL.

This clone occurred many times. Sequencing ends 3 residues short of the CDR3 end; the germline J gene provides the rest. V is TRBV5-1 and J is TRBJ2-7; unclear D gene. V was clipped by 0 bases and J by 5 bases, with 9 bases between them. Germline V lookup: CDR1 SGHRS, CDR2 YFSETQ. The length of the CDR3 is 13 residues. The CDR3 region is CASSLAEVDEQYF. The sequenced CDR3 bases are TGCGCCAGCAGCTTGGCTGAGGTTGACGAG.

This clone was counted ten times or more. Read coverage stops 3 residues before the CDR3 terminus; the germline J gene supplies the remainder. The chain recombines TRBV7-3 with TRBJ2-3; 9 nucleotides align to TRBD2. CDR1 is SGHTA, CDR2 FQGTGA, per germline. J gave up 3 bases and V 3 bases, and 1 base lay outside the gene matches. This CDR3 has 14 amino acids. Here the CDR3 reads CASSFSGSTDTQYF. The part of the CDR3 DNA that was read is TGTGCCAGCAGCTTTAGCGGGAGTACAGATACG.

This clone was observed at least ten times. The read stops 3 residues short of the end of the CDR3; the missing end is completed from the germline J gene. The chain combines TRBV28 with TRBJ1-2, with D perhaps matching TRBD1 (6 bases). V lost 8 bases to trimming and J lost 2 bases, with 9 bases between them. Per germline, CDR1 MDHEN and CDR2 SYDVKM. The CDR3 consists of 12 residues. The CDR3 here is CASRTGNYGYTF. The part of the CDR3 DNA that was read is TGTGCCAGCCGTACAGGGAACTATGGC.

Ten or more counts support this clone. CDR3 loop: CASSPLGQGEKLFF. The sequenced CDR3 bases are TGCGCCAGCAGCCCACTGGGACAGGGGGAAAAA. V gene TRBV5-1 combines with J gene TRBJ1-4, with TRBD1 matching 10 bases. From the germline J gene comes the end of the CDR3, since the read stops 3 residues before it. V trimming: 4 bases; J trimming: 8 bases; junction bases outside the gene matches: 5. Per germline, CDR1 SGHRS and CDR2 YFSETQ. The CDR3 has 14 amino acids.

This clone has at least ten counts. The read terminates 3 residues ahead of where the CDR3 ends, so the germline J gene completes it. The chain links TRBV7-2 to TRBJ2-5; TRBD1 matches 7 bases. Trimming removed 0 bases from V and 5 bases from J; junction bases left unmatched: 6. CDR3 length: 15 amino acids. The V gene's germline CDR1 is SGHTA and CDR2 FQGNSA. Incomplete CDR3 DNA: TGTGCCAGCAGCTTAGCTCGAGACAGGGTCGAGACC. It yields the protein CASSLARDRVET. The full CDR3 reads CASSLARDRVETQYF.

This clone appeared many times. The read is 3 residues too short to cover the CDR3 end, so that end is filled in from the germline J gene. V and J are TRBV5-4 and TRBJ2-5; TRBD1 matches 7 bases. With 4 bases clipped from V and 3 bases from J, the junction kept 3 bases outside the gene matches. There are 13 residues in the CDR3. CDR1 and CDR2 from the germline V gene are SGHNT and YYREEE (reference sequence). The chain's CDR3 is CASSRDSKETQYF. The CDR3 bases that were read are TGTGCCAGCAGCCGGGACAGCAAAGAGACC.